Listed here are 27 T cell receptor beta chains from one sample, sequenced in a study of human T cells and chemical hapten exposure. TCRdb analysed the RACE reads with MiXCR anew, one entry per CDR3 protein. In the table there are roughly 100,000 distinct CDR3 sequences, 10% to 12% of which are singletons. Time point denoted: pre-sensitization, week 0. Treatment: therapeutic diphenylcyclopropenone sensitization with weekly scalp DPC. This specimen was whole blood, taken in connection with sensitization to the hapten diphenylcyclopropenone (DPC). These receptors were collected from a woman aged 55-70 years with alopecia areata. Some clones in this sample may be carry-over from other donors' samples.

This clonotype was counted once. A much larger clone differs from this one at a single base, so this may be a read error. This chain joins TRBV9 and TRBJ1-6; D uncertain. The length of the CDR3 is 14 residues. The germline CDR1 and CDR2 sequences are SGDLS and YYNGEE. V lost 4 bases, J lost 7 bases, and 12 bases lay in between. Here the CDR3 DNA reads TGTGCCAGCAGCCTAGACGGGAGAAATTCACCCCTCCACTTT. Encoded protein: CASSLDGRNSPLHF.

The chain uses TRBV5-4 and TRBJ2-2; possibly TRBD1 for D (6 bases). This CDR3 spans 13 amino acids. Germline V lookup: CDR1 SGHNT, CDR2 YYREEE (reference sequence). Trimming took 9 bases from V and 1 from J, leaving 10 bases between them. CDR3 DNA sequence: TGTGCCACCCCGGACAGGAACACCGGGGAGCTGTTTTTT. As protein: CATPDRNTGELFF.

This clonotype came up a few times. The genes are TRBV20-1 and TRBJ2-3, with 9 bases lining up with TRBD2. The CDR3 loop spans 15 amino acids. Germline V gene data show CDR1 as DFQATT and CDR2 as SNEGSKA (reference sequence). V dropped 5 bases and J dropped 2; count of bases not matched to a gene: 8. The CDR3 region is CSACFRTSDTDTQYF. The CDR3 bases are TGCAGTGCTTGTTTCCGGACTAGCGACACAGATACGCAGTATTTT.

This clonotype came up a few times. The rearrangement joins TRBV7-2 to TRBJ2-2, with 8 bases identical to TRBD2. Germline V CDR1 and CDR2: SGHTA, FQGNSA. The CDR3 is made up of 17 amino acids. The J segment lost 1 base and the V segment lost 5 bases, leaving 9 bases of the junction unmatched. The CDR3 DNA is TGTGCCAGCAGCCCTGGATTACTAGCGGTGAACACCGGGGAGCTGTTTTTT. Amino acid sequence: CASSPGLLAVNTGELFF.

This clonotype occurred a few times. The chain couples TRBV2 to TRBJ2-5, with 8 nucleotides matching TRBD1. The V and J ends lost 5 bases and 5 bases, in that order; junction bases with no gene match: 7. CDR1 and CDR2 from the germline V gene are SNHLY and FYNNEI. The CDR3 is 14 amino acids. The CDR3 DNA is TGTGCCAGCAGTACGACGACAGGGGTGGAGACCCAGTACTTC. It is translated as CASSTTTGVETQYF.

This clonotype was picked up many times. V is TRBV7-3 and J is TRBJ2-3, with 7 bases lining up with TRBD2. Germline V CDR1 and CDR2: SGHTA, FQGTGA. Trimming cost V 9 bases and J 0 bases; bases outside gene matches: 6. This CDR3 has 14 amino acids. The CDR3 DNA sequence: TGTGCCAGTGGAGATAGCGGGAGCACAGATACGCAGTATTTT. Protein product: CASGDSGSTDTQYF.

A few counts support this clonotype. The DNA for the CDR3 is TGTGCCAGCAGCTTACAAGTGGGTGAAGCTTTCTTT. Encoded protein: CASSLQVGEAFF. The V call is TRBV5-6, the J call TRBJ1-1; D is uncertain. V lost 2 bases and J lost 7, with 9 bases in between. Germline-derived CDR1 and CDR2 are SGHDT and YYEEEE. The CDR3 runs 12 residues.

The chain joins TRBV18 to TRBJ2-5; TRBD2 is a possible D gene (5 bases). Trimming left V 4 bases short and J 1 base short, with 10 bases between. The CDR3 totals 14 residues. Per the germline V gene, CDR1 is KGHSH and CDR2 is LQKENI. The CDR3 sequence: CASSQAVGQETQYF. The CDR3 coding sequence is TGTGCCAGCTCACAAGCGGTAGGCCAAGAGACCCAGTACTTC.

The gene calls are TRBV10-3 and TRBJ2-3, with 11 bases identical to TRBD2. The CDR3 covers 20 residues. J was trimmed by 0 bases and V by 3 bases; bases with no gene match: 14. From germline, CDR1 is ENHRY and CDR2 SYGVKD. DNA for the CDR3: TGTGCCATCAGTGAATGGGTTAGCGGGGGGGCCGTTCCCAGCACAGATACGCAGTATTTT. As protein: CAISEWVSGGAVPSTDTQYF.

This clonotype came up a few times. V is TRBV3-1 and J is TRBJ2-3, with a weak D call TRBD2 (5 bases). This CDR3 region has 14 residues. The ends were cut back, 3 bases at V and 0 bases at J, with 7 bases in the middle. Germline values: CDR1 LGHDT, CDR2 YNNKEL (reference sequence). Written as DNA, the CDR3 is TGTGCCAGCAGCCAGGGGAGAAGCACAGATACGCAGTATTTT. As protein: CASSQGRSTDTQYF.

This clonotype was seen at least ten times. This chain connects TRBV7-9 to TRBJ2-1, with 8 bases fitting TRBD2. This CDR3 contains 15 residues. Germline V CDR1 and CDR2: SEHNR, FQNEAQ (reference sequence). CDR3 coding DNA: TGTGCTTTTCGGAGCGGGGGCGCCCCCTACAATGAGCAGTTCTTC. It translates to CAFRSGGAPYNEQFF. Full variable domain (rest looked up from reference TRBV7-9 and TRBJ2-1): DTGVSQNPRHKITKRGQNVTFRCDPISEHNRLYWYRQTLGQGPEFLTYFQNEAQLEKSRLLSDRFSAERPKGSFSTLEIQRTEQGDSAMYLCAFRSGGAPYNEQFFGPGTRLTVL.

This chain uses TRBV5-1 with TRBJ2-3, with D hard to call. The CDR3 sequence is 14 residues long. The germline CDR1 and CDR2 sequences are SGHRS and YFSETQ. Trimming took 0 bases from V and 0 from J, leaving 5 bases between them. The CDR3 DNA is TGCGCCAGCAGCTTGGGATACAGCACAGATACGCAGTATTTT. Translated: CASSLGYSTDTQYF.

The V gene is TRBV7-9, the J gene TRBJ1-2; D remains ambiguous. Deletions cut 1 base from V and 5 bases from J, with 5 bases between. The CDR3 is made up of 12 amino acids. The germline V gene has CDR1 SEHNR and CDR2 FQNEAQ (reference sequence). The CDR3, as DNA: TGTGCCAGCAGCTTAGTGGAATATGGCTACACCTTC. Residues: CASSLVEYGYTF.

This clonotype was recorded at least ten times. V usage is TRBV3-1 and J usage is TRBJ2-1, with 10 bases fitting TRBD2. After removal of 4 bases from V and 7 bases from J, the junction contained 4 bases not matched to a gene. This CDR3 spans 14 amino acids. Germline assignment: CDR1 LGHDT and CDR2 YNNKEL (reference sequence). The CDR3: CASSLTAGGNEQFF. The CDR3 DNA is TGTGCCAGCAGCCTCACAGCGGGGGGGAATGAGCAGTTCTTC.

This clonotype was counted at least ten times. V gene TRBV7-9 combines with J gene TRBJ1-5; D might be TRBD1 (5 bases). From germline, CDR1 is SEHNR and CDR2 FQNEAQ (reference sequence). Trimming removed 1 base from V and 5 bases from J, with 9 bases in between. This CDR3 comprises 14 residues. In DNA form, the CDR3 reads TGTGCCAGCAGCTTAGGGGGCGGGCATCAGCCCCAGCATTTT. It is translated as CASSLGGGHQPQHF.

This clonotype was detected ten times or more. The rearrangement uses TRBV29-1 and TRBJ1-1, with D uncertain. The V gene lost 4 bases and the J gene lost 0 bases, with 9 bases spanning the gap. The CDR3 loop spans 13 amino acids. CDR1 SQVTM and CDR2 ANQGSEA come from the germline V gene. In DNA form, the CDR3 reads TGCAGCGTTGGGCAGAACATGAACACTGAAGCTTTCTTT. Its protein is CSVGQNMNTEAFF.

This clonotype was counted at least ten times. This rearrangement joins TRBV7-3 to TRBJ2-7, with 7 bases fitting TRBD1. This CDR3 region has 15 residues. Germline V lookup: CDR1 SGHTA, CDR2 FQGTGA. Unmatched junction bases numbered 8, after V lost 5 bases and J lost 1 base. Here the CDR3 reads CASSIRLDRSYEQYF. CDR3 nucleotides: TGTGCCAGCAGCATCCGTCTGGACAGGTCCTACGAGCAGTACTTC.

This clonotype has just a few counts. The rearrangement links TRBV7-9 to TRBJ2-1; 9 bases match TRBD2. Looked up from germline, CDR1 is SEHNR and CDR2 is FQNEAQ (reference sequence). V shed 1 base, J shed 7 bases, and the junction held 8 bases outside the gene matches. The CDR3 covers 16 residues. The CDR3 region has the DNA TGTGCCAGCAGCTTAGTGGCGGGGGGGCGTAGAAATGAGCAGTTCTTC. Protein: CASSLVAGGRRNEQFF.

Many counts were recorded for this clonotype. The chain uses TRBV5-1 and TRBJ2-1, with 7 nucleotides matching TRBD1. The CDR3 extends over 15 amino acids. J gave up 3 bases and V 4 bases, and 7 bases lay outside the gene matches. Germline assignment: CDR1 SGHRS and CDR2 YFSETQ. The CDR3 spells CASSPPTGIYNEQFF. The CDR3 DNA is TGCGCCAGCAGCCCCCCGACAGGGATCTACAATGAGCAGTTCTTC.

This clonotype was seen more than once but under ten times. J is TRBJ1-5 and V is TRBV7-8; 7 bases map to TRBD1. J was trimmed by 5 bases and V by 3 bases; bases with no gene match: 13. Germline V gene lookup returns CDR1 SGHVS and CDR2 FQNEAQ. The CDR3 contains 17 residues. The CDR3 sequence: CASSFLIGQGGDQPQHF. In DNA, the CDR3 is TGTGCCAGCAGCTTTTTAATTGGCCAGGGGGGGGATCAGCCCCAGCATTTT.

The chain employs TRBV5-1 and TRBJ1-6; no firm D call. The CDR3 totals 14 residues. Germline V gives CDR1 SGHRS, CDR2 YFSETQ. Trimming took off 0 bases at V and 7 bases at J, with 8 bases between the two ends. This chain's CDR3 is CASSLAVPNSPLHF. CDR3 coding DNA: TGCGCCAGCAGCTTGGCGGTCCCGAATTCACCCCTCCACTTT.

This clonotype has at least ten counts. The CDR3 region is CASSGSSFRSYNEQFF. DNA for the CDR3: TGTGCCAGCAGCGGGAGTAGCTTCCGATCCTACAATGAGCAGTTCTTC. V usage is TRBV9 and J usage is TRBJ2-1; D gene unclear. V shed 3 bases and J shed 1 base, with 14 bases lying between them. Germline-derived CDR1 and CDR2 are SGDLS and YYNGEE. This CDR3 is 16 amino acids long. The entire variable domain, with the rest obtained from reference TRBV9 and TRBJ2-1, is as follows: DSGVTQTPKHLITATGQRVTLRCSPRSGDLSVYWYQQSLDQGLQFLIQYYNGEERAKGNILERFSAQQFPDLHSELNLSSLELGDSALYFCASSGSSFRSYNEQFFGPGTRLTVL.

This clonotype was seen ten or more times. This chain joins TRBV3-1 and TRBJ1-4; D may be TRBD1 (5 bases). Trimming cost V 5 bases and J 4 bases, with 14 bases left between them. CDR1 LGHDT and CDR2 YNNKEL come from the germline V gene (reference sequence). The CDR3 extends over 15 amino acids. The CDR3: CASSTRRGNNEKLFF. The CDR3 coding sequence is TGTGCCAGCAGCACCCGGAGGGGCAATAATGAAAAACTGTTTTTT.

This chain joins TRBV7-6 and TRBJ2-1; the match to TRBD2 covers 12 bases. Unmatched junction bases numbered 6, after V lost 5 bases and J lost 4 bases. Germline V lookup: CDR1 SGHVS, CDR2 FNYEAQ. The length of the CDR3 is 16 residues. The CDR3 loop reads CASSPELAGGYNEQFF. The CDR3 nucleotides read TGTGCCAGCAGCCCAGAACTAGCGGGGGGATACAATGAGCAGTTCTTC.

The sample holds a few counts of this clonotype. V and J are TRBV6-6 and TRBJ1-4, with TRBD1 matching over 8 bases. The V and J ends lost 1 base and 1 base, in that order; junction bases with no gene match: 5. From germline, CDR1 is MNHNY and CDR2 SVGAGI (reference sequence). This CDR3 region has 17 residues. CDR3 protein: CASSYLGQVRTNEKLFF. CDR3 coding DNA: TGTGCCAGCAGTTACTTGGGACAGGTCAGAACTAATGAAAAACTGTTTTTT.

This clonotype turned up a few times. The rearrangement uses TRBV12-3 or TRBV12-4 and TRBJ2-3; no reliable D call. This CDR3 is built from 13 residues. V dropped 5 bases and J dropped 4 bases, with 10 bases sitting between them. DNA for the CDR3: TGTGCCAGCAGTCAAGAACGCCCAGATACGCAGTATTTT. Translated, it gives CASSQERPDTQYF.

This clonotype was detected only a few times. The chain has TRBV19 and TRBJ2-7, with 7 nucleotides matching TRBD1. J gave up 2 bases and V 4 bases, and 2 bases lay outside the gene matches. The CDR3 contains 13 residues. Germline values: CDR1 LNHDA, CDR2 SQIVND (reference sequence). In DNA form, the CDR3 reads TGTGCCAGTAGTACGGGACAGACCTACGAGCAGTACTTC. Translation gives CASSTGQTYEQYF.